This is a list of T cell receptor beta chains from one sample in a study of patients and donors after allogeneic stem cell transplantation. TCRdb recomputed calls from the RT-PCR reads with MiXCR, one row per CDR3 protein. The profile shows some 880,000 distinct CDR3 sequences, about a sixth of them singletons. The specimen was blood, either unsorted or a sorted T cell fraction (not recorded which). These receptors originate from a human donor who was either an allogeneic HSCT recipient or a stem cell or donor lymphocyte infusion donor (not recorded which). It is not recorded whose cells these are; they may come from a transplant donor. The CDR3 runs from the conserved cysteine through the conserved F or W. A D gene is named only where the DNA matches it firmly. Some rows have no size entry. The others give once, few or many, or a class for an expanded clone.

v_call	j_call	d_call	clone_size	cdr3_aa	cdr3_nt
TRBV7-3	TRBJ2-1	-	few	CASSLTRQGGSYNEQFF	TGTGCCAGCAGCTTAACGCGGCAGGGGGGCTCCTACAATGAGCAGTTCTTC
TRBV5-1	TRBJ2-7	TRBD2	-	CASSLVGLAGGSGEQYF	TGCGCCAGCAGCTTGGTGGGACTAGCGGGAGGATCGGGCGAGCAGTACTTC
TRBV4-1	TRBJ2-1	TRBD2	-	CASSQSGLAAVGEQFF	TGCGCCAGCAGCCAATCAGGACTAGCCGCTGTAGGGGAGCAGTTCTTC
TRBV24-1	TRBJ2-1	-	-	CATSALSSYNEQFF	TGTGCCACCAGTGCCCTGAGCTCCTACAATGAGCAGTTCTTC
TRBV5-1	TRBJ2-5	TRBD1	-	CASSLEDRGRETQYF	TGCGCCAGCAGCTTGGAGGACAGGGGACGCGAGACCCAGTACTTC
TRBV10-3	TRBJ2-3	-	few	CAISYAPSDTDTQYF	TGTGCCATCAGCTACGCCCCGTCGGACACAGATACGCAGTATTTT
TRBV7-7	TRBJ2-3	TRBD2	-	CASSPRAGGGTQYF	TGTGCCAGCAGCCCACGAGCGGGAGGTGGTACGCAGTATTTT
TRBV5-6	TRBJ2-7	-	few	CASSFPGRDYEQYF	TGTGCCAGCAGCTTCCCCGGGAGAGACTACGAGCAGTACTTC
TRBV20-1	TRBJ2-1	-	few	CSATQGGREQFF	TGCAGTGCTACGCAAGGGGGACGGGAGCAGTTCTTC
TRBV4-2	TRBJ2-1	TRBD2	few	CASSQAGLAPGNEQFF	TGTGCCAGCAGCCAAGCCGGACTAGCGCCGGGGAATGAGCAGTTCTTC
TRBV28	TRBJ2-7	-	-	CASFGPGASSYEQYF	TGTGCCAGCTTCGGTCCGGGGGCTTCCTCCTACGAGCAGTACTTC
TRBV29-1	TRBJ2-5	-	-	CSVGGAMGETQYF	TGCAGCGTTGGGGGGGCTATGGGGGAGACCCAGTACTTC
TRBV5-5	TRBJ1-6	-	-	CASSFTGENSPLHF	TGTGCCAGCAGTTTTACAGGAGAGAATTCACCCCTCCACTTT